Listed below are T cell receptor beta chains from one sample, sequenced in a study of neoadjuvant anti-PD-1 for oral cavity cancer. Libraries were prepared by immunoSEQ multiplex PCR; TCRdb keeps only in-frame clonotypes and omits some of them. The sample shows around 13,000 clones, around 70% of them seen only once. Source: PBMCs, taken after nivolumab (anti-PD-1) treatment. The receptors were gathered from a person aged 35-80 years with oral cavity squamous cell carcinoma. CDR3s include the opening cysteine and the closing phenylalanine or tryptophan. The D gene is left open where the match is weak. Not all rows give a size; the values are once, few, many and, for expanded clones, a class.

CASSLDTQSYGYTF,TGCGCCAGCAGCTTGGATACCCAGAGCTATGGCTACACCTTC,-,-,TRBV5-1,TRBJ1-2
CASSAQANTEAFF,TGCGCCAGCAGCGCGCAGGCGAACACTGAAGCTTTCTTT,-,-,TRBV10-1,TRBJ1-1
CASSLGQWTDTQYF,TGTGCCAGCAGCTTAGGCCAGTGGACAGATACGCAGTATTTT,-,-,TRBV7-9,TRBJ2-3
CASSPDRFTEAFF,TGTGCCAGCAGCCCGGACAGATTCACTGAAGCTTTCTTT,-,-,TRBV28,TRBJ1-1
CATSRVGVNGEQFF,TGTGCCACCAGCAGAGTAGGGGTCAACGGTGAGCAGTTCTTC,-,-,TRBV15,TRBJ2-1
CATSRDYLSTDTQYF,TGTGCCACCAGCAGAGACTATCTTAGCACAGATACGCAGTATTTT,-,-,TRBV15,TRBJ2-3
CASSYVYGQSEQYF,TGTGCCAGCAGTTACGTTTATGGGCAAAGCGAGCAGTACTTC,-,-,TRBV6-5,TRBJ2-7
CASSPGQGGYTF,TGTGCCAGCAGCCCGGGACAGGGGGGCTACACCTTC,TRBD1,-,TRBV4-2,TRBJ1-2
CASSLGGRTEAFF,TGTGCCAGCAGCTTGGGGGGACGGACTGAAGCTTTCTTT,-,-,TRBV5-4,TRBJ1-1
CASSFLLRSGANVLTF,TGTGCCAGCAGTTTTCTTCTTCGCTCTGGGGCCAACGTCCTGACTTTC,-,-,TRBV28,TRBJ2-6
CASSQGWGEAFF,TGTGCCAGCAGCCAGGGGTGGGGGGAGGCTTTCTTT,-,-,TRBV7-9,TRBJ1-1
CAWRRTGPYEQYF,TGTGCCTGGAGACGGACAGGGCCCTACGAGCAGTACTTC,TRBD1,few,TRBV30,TRBJ2-7
CASSPNMGGNYGYTF,TGTGCCAGCTCACCTAATATGGGAGGCAACTATGGCTACACCTTC,-,once,TRBV18,TRBJ1-2
CASSGLAGGSGELFF,TGTGCCAGCAGTGGGCTAGCGGGAGGATCCGGGGAGCTGTTTTTT,TRBD2,-,TRBV27,TRBJ2-2
CASSLAHEQYF,TGCGCCAGCAGCTTGGCCCACGAGCAGTACTTC,-,-,TRBV5-1,TRBJ2-7
CASSQDGLLMNTEAFF,TGCGCCAGCAGCCAAGATGGCTTACTTATGAACACTGAAGCTTTCTTT,-,-,TRBV4-1,TRBJ1-1
CASSLDIYNEQFF,TGTGCCAGCAGCCTAGACATCTACAATGAGCAGTTCTTC,-,-,TRBV7-9,TRBJ2-1
CASSSGGTQETQYF,TGTGCCAGCAGTTCTGGGGGGACCCAAGAGACCCAGTACTTC,-,-,TRBV28,TRBJ2-5
CASSPAWGSTPYNEQFF,TGTGCCAGCAGCCCCGCGTGGGGTTCGACCCCCTACAATGAGCAGTTCTTC,-,-,TRBV11-3,TRBJ2-1
CACSRDTYEQYF,TGTGCCTGCTCACGTGACACCTACGAGCAGTACTTC,-,-,TRBV30,TRBJ2-7
CASSQGLAEYEQYF,TGTGCCAGCAGCCAGGGACTAGCGGAATACGAGCAGTACTTC,TRBD2,-,TRBV11-2,TRBJ2-7
CASTGWGARSPLHF,TGTGCCAGCACAGGTTGGGGGGCTAGATCACCCCTCCACTTT,-,-,TRBV5-6,TRBJ1-6
CASSLGRTGPTEAFF,TGCGCCAGCAGCTTGGGGAGGACAGGGCCCACTGAAGCTTTCTTT,TRBD1,-,TRBV5-1,TRBJ1-1
CASSLIKGLAGGQETQYF,TGCGCCAGCAGCTTGATTAAGGGACTAGCGGGGGGCCAAGAGACCCAGTACTTC,TRBD2,-,TRBV5-1,TRBJ2-5
CASSQGALSYGYTF,TGCGCCAGCAGCCAAGGGGCTCTTTCCTATGGCTACACCTTC,-,-,TRBV4-1,TRBJ1-2
CASSLDPRRGYTF,TGTGCCAGCAGCTTAGACCCTCGGAGAGGCTACACCTTC,-,-,TRBV7-8,TRBJ1-2
CASSPYLAGVFYEQYF,TGTGCCAGCAGCCCCTATCTAGCGGGAGTCTTTTACGAGCAGTACTTC,TRBD2,-,TRBV7-8,TRBJ2-7
CASSPGTYNEQFF,TGCGCCAGCAGCCCCGGGACTTACAATGAGCAGTTCTTC,-,-,TRBV5-1,TRBJ2-1
CASRKRGELPTNTGELFF,TGTGCCAGCAGAAAGAGGGGCGAGTTACCGACGAACACCGGGGAGCTGTTTTTT,-,-,TRBV11-2,TRBJ2-2
CASSWGQGLNQPQHF,TGCGCCAGCAGCTGGGGACAGGGGTTGAATCAGCCCCAGCATTTT,TRBD1,-,TRBV5-1,TRBJ1-5
CASSLDRATEAFF,TGTGCCAGCAGCCTGGACAGGGCCACTGAAGCTTTCTTT,TRBD1,-,TRBV6-5,TRBJ1-1
CASSFGGRRQYF,TGTGCCAGCAGCTTTGGGGGGCGCCGGCAGTACTTC,-,-,TRBV5-5,TRBJ2-7
CASSLGGQNYGYTF,TGTGCCAGCAGTTTAGGAGGGCAGAACTATGGCTACACCTTC,-,-,TRBV28,TRBJ1-2
CASGRGNTGELFF,TGCGCCAGCGGCAGGGGAAACACCGGGGAGCTGTTTTTT,-,-,TRBV5-1,TRBJ2-2
CASSLRVPPQGYGYTF,TGTGCCAGCAGCTTAAGAGTCCCCCCGCAGGGTTATGGCTACACCTTC,-,-,TRBV7-8,TRBJ1-2
CASSLSRQPKNNYGYTF,TGTGCCAGCAGTTTGAGCCGACAGCCCAAAAATAACTATGGCTACACCTTC,-,-,TRBV28,TRBJ1-2
CSVGTESTGELFF,TGCAGCGTGGGGACAGAATCCACCGGGGAGCTGTTTTTT,TRBD1,-,TRBV29-1,TRBJ2-2
CASSLGAGTLDNEQYF,TGCGCCAGCAGCTTGGGGGCCGGGACCTTAGACAACGAGCAGTACTTC,-,-,TRBV5-1,TRBJ2-7
CASSPGTRQGAFASRRYEQYF,TGCGCCAGCAGCCCTGGTACGAGACAGGGGGCTTTTGCCTCCCGTAGGTACGAGCAGTACTTC,TRBD1,-,TRBV4-1,TRBJ2-7
CASSLAGEDTQYF,TGCGCCAGCAGCTTGGCCGGGGAAGATACGCAGTATTTT,-,-,TRBV5-1,TRBJ2-3
CASSVLSVDTQYF,TGTGCCAGCAGTGTTTTGTCGGTAGATACGCAGTATTTT,-,once,TRBV25-1,TRBJ2-3
CAYRYTRPNYGYTF,TGTGCCTACCGCTACACACGCCCCAACTATGGCTACACCTTC,-,-,TRBV30,TRBJ1-2
CASSIMSGADTQYF,TGTGCCAGTAGTATAATGAGTGGGGCAGATACGCAGTATTTT,-,-,TRBV19,TRBJ2-3
CASSSLPTGGGGYTF,TGTGCCAGTAGTAGCCTACCGACAGGGGGCGGTGGCTACACCTTC,TRBD1,few,TRBV19,TRBJ1-2
CASQRLAEIQETQYF,TGTGCCAGCCAGAGACTAGCGGAGATCCAAGAGACCCAGTACTTC,TRBD2,-,TRBV6-1,TRBJ2-5
CASSIEGDSRNTEAFF,TGTGCCAGTAGTATTGAGGGGGATTCACGGAACACTGAAGCTTTCTTT,-,once,TRBV19,TRBJ1-1